This TCR beta chain was sequenced in a study of tumor-infiltrating lymphocytes in oesophageal squamous cell carcinoma. TCRdb called the PCR reads again in MiXCR, with one record for every CDR3 protein. The sample contains more than 15,000 distinct CDR3 sequences, around 50% of which appear only once. Germline V gene sequence: CDR1 MNHNS, CDR2 SASEGT. Counting both end residues, the CDR3 totals 16 amino acids. The table lists this clonotype with a few counts. The conserved phenylalanine or tryptophan normally closing the CDR3 is absent here, so this likely arose from a read error. The DNA is omitted, as the CDR3 cannot be located on it reliably, and the CDR3 follows TCRdb's listing.

The sequenced sample was normal esophageal tissue next to the tumor. The chain combines TRBV6-1 with TRBJ2-1. This TCR derives from a female donor with esophageal squamous cell carcinoma. CDR3 sequence reads: CASSEVSNLYGYTFGS.